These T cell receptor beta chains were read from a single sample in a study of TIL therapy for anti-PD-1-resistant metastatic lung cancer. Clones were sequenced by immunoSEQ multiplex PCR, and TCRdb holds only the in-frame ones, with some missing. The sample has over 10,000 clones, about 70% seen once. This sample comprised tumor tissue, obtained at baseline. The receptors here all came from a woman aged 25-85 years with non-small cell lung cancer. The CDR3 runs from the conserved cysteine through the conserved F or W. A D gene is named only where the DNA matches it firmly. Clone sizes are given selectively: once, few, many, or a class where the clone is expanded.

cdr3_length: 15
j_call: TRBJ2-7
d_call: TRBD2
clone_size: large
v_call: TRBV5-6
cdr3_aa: CASSPGLAGGYEQYF
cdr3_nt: TGTGCCAGCAGCCCGGGACTAGCGGGAGGTTACGAGCAGTACTTC

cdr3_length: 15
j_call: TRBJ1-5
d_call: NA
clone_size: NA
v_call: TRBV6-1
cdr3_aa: CASSEALSGLGPQHF
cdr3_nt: TGTGCCAGCAGTGAAGCGCTCTCGGGCCTTGGGCCCCAGCATTTT

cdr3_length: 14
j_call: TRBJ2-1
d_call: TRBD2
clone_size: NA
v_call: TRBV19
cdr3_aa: CASSMTSGRYEQFF
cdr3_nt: TGTGCCAGTAGTATGACTAGCGGGAGGTACGAGCAGTTCTTC

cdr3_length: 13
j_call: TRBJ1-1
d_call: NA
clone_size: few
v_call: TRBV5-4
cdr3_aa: CASSLPALDEAFF
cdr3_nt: TGTGCCAGCAGCTTGCCCGCGTTAGACGAAGCTTTCTTT

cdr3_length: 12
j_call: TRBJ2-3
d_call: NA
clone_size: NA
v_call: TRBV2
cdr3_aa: CASSAGGGTQYF
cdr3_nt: TGTGCCAGCAGTGCCGGGGGCGGTACGCAGTATTTT

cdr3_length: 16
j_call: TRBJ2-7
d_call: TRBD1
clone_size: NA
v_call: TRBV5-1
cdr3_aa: CASSTRGDSLLYEQYF
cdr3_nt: TGCGCCAGCAGCACGCGAGGGGACAGCCTCCTCTACGAGCAGTACTTC

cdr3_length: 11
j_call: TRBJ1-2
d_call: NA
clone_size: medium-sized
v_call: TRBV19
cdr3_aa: CASSGGVGYTF
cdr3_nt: TGTGCCAGCTCGGGGGGGGTTGGCTACACCTTC

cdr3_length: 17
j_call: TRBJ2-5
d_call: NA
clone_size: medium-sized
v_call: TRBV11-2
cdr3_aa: CASSLGVDYGGRETQYF
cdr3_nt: TGTGCCAGCAGCTTAGGGGTGGACTATGGGGGACGGGAGACCCAGTACTTC

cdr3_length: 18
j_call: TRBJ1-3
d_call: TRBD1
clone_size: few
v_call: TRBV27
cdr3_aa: CASSLRQGARRSGNTIYF
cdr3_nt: TGTGCCAGCAGTTTGAGACAGGGGGCGCGAAGATCTGGAAACACCATATATTTT

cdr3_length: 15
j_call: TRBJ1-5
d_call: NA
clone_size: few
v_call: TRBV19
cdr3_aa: CASTEGLMSNQPQHF
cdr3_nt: TGTGCCAGTACTGAGGGCCTCATGAGCAATCAGCCCCAGCATTTT

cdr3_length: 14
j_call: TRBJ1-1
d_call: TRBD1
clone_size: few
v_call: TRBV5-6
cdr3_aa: CASSRGQVATEAFF
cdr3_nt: TGTGCCAGCAGCAGGGGACAGGTAGCTACTGAAGCTTTCTTT

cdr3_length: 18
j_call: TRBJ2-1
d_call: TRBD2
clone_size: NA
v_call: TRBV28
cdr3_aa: CASSHSPLLAGDGDEQFF
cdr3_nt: TGTGCCAGCAGCCATTCCCCCCTACTAGCGGGAGATGGGGATGAGCAGTTCTTC

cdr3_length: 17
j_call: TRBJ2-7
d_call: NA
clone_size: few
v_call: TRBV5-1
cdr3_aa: CASSLSSPGELLYEQYF
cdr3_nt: TGCGCCAGCAGCTTGTCTTCCCCGGGGGAACTCCTCTACGAGCAGTACTTC

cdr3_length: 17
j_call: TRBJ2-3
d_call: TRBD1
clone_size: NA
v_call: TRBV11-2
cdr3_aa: CASSFSPTGRTTDTQYF
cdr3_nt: TGTGCCAGCAGCTTCAGCCCGACAGGGAGAACCACAGATACGCAGTATTTT

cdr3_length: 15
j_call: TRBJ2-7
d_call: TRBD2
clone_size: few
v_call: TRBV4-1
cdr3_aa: CASSRLAGDGYEQYF
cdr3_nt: TGCGCCAGCAGCCGACTAGCGGGAGACGGGTACGAGCAGTACTTC

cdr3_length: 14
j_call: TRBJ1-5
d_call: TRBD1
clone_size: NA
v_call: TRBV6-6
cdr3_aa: CASRPRQGYQPQHF
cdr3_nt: TGTGCCAGCAGACCTCGACAGGGTTATCAGCCCCAGCATTTT

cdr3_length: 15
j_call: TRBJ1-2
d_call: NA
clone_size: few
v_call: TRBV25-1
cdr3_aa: CASSESAGPDYGYTF
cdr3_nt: TGTGCCAGCAGTGAATCGGCGGGACCAGACTATGGCTACACCTTC